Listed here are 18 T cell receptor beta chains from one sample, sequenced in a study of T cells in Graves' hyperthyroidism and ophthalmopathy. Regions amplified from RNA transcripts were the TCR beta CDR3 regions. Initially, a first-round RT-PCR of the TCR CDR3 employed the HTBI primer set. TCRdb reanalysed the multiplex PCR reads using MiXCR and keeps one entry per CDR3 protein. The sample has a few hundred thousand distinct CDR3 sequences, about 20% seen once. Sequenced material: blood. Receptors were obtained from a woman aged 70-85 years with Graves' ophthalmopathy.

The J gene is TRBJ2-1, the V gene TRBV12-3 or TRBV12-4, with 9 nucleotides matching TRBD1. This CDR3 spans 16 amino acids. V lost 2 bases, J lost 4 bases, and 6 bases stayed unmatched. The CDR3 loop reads CASSLTGGDLYNEQFF. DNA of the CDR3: TGTGCCAGCAGTTTAACAGGGGGCGATTTATACAATGAGCAGTTCTTC.

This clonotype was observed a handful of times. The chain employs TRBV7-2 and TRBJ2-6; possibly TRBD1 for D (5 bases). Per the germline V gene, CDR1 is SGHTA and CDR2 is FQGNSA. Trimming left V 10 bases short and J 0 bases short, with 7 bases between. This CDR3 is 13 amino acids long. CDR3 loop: CATGNSGANVLTF. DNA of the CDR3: TGTGCCACAGGGAACTCTGGGGCCAACGTCCTGACTTTC.

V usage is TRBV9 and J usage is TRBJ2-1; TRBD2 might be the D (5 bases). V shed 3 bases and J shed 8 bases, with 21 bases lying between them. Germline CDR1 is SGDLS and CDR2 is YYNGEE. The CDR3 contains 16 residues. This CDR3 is CASSALGRPEADEQFF. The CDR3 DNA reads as TGTGCCAGCAGCGCATTGGGGAGACCCGAAGCGGATGAGCAGTTCTTC.

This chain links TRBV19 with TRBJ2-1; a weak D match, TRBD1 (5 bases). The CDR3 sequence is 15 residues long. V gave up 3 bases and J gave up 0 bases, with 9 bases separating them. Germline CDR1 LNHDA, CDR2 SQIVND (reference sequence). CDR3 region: CASSMSGNSYNEQFF. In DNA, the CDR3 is TGTGCCAGTAGTATGTCAGGGAACTCCTACAATGAGCAGTTCTTC.

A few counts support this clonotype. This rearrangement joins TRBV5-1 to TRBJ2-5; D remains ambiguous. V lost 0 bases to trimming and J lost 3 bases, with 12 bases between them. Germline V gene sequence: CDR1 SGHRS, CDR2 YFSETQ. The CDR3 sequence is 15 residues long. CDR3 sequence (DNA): TGCGCCAGCAGCTTGGAGGCCAGGATCAAAGAGACCCAGTACTTC. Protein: CASSLEARIKETQYF.

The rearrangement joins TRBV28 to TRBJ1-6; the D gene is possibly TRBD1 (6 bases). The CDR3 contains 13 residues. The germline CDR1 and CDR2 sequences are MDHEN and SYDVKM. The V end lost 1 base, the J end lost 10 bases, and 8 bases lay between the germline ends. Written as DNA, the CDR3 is TGTGCCAGCAGTTTATTGGGACAATCACCCCTCCACTTT. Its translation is CASSLLGQSPLHF.

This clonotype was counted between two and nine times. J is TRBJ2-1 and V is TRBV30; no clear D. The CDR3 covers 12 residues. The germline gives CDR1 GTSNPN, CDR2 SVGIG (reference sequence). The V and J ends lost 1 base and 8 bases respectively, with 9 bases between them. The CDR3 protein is CAWSAPVDEQFF. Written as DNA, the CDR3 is TGTGCCTGGAGTGCGCCTGTGGATGAGCAGTTCTTC.

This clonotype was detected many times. The CDR3 DNA reads TGTGCCAGCAGCCCTCGTGGGACAGTTTATGGCTACACCTTC. Its protein product is CASSPRGTVYGYTF. This chain connects TRBV12-3 or TRBV12-4 to TRBJ1-2, with 7 bases that match TRBD1. The CDR3 runs to 14 residues. With V trimmed by 6 bases and J by 5 bases, 9 bases remained unmatched.

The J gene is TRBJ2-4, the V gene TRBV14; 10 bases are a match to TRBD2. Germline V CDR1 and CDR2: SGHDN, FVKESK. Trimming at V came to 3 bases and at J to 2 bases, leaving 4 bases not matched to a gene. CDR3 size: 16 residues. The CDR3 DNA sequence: TGTGCCAGCAGCCACCTAGCGGGAGTGTCCAAAAACATTCAGTACTTC. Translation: CASSHLAGVSKNIQYF.

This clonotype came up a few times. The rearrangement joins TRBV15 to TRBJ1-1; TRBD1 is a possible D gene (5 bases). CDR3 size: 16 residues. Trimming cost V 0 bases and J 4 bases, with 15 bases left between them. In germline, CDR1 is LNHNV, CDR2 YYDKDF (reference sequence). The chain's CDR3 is CATSREGKGTGTEAFF. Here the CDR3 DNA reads TGTGCCACCAGCAGAGAAGGCAAGGGGACGGGCACTGAAGCTTTCTTT.

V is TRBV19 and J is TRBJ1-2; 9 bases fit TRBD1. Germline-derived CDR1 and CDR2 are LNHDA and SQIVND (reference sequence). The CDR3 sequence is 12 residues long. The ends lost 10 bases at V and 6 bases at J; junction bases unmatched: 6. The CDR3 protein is CATTRTGDGYTF. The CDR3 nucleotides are TGTGCCACGACAAGGACAGGGGATGGCTACACCTTC.

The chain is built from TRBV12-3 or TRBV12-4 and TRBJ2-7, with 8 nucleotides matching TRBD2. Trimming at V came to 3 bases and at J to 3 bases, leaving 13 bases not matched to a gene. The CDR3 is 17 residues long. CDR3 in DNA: TGTGCCAGCAGTTTTTTCCCCCACGGGGGGGCGAACTACGAGCAGTACTTC. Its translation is CASSFFPHGGANYEQYF.

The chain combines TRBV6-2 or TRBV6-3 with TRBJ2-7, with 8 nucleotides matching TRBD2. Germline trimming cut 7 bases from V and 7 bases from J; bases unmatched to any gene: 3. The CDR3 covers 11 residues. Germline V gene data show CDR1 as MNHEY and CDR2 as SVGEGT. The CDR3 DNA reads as TGTGCCAGCACCGGGAGGGGTGAGCAGTACTTC. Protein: CASTGRGEQYF.

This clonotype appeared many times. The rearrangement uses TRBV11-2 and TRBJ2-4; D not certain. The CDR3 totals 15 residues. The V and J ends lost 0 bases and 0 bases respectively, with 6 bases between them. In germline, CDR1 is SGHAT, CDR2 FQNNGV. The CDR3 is CASSLDGLAKNIQYF. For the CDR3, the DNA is TGTGCCAGCAGCTTAGACGGCCTAGCCAAAAACATTCAGTACTTC.

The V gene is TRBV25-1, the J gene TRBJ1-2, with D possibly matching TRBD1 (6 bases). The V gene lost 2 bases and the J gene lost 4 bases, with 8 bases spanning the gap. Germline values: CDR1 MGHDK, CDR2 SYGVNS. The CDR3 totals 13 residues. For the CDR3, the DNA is TGTGCCAGCAGTGAACAGGGGAGCTATGGCTACACCTTC. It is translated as CASSEQGSYGYTF.

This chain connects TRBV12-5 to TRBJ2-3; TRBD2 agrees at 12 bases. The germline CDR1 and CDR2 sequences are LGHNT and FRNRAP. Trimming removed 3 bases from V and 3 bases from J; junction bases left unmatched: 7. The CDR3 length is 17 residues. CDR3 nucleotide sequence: TGTGCTAGTGGTTTTGGACTAGCGGGACGTCAGACAGATACGCAGTATTTT. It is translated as CASGFGLAGRQTDTQYF.

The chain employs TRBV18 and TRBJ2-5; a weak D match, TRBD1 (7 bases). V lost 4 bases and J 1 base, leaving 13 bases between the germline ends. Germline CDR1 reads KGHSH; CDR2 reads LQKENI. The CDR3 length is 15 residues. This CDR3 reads CASSLTRQGQETQYF. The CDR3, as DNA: TGTGCCAGCTCACTGACTAGACAGGGCCAAGAGACCCAGTACTTC.

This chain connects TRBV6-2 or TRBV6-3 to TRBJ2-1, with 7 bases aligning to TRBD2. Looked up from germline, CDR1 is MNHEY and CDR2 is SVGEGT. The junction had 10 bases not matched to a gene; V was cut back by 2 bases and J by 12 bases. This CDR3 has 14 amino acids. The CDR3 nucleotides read TGTGCCAGCAGTTACGCGGGGGAGCAAATCGGGCAGTTCTTC. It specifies CASSYAGEQIGQFF.